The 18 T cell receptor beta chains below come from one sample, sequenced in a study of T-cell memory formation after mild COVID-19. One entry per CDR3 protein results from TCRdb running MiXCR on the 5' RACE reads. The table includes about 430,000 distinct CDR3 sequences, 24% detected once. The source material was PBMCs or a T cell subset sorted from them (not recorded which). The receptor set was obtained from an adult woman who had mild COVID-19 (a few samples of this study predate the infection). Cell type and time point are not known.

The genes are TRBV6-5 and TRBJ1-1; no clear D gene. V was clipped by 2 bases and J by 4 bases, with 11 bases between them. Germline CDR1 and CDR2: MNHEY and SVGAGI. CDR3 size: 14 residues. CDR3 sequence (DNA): TGTGCCAGCAGTTACCCTGGTCGAACCACTGAAGCTTTCTTT. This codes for CASSYPGRTTEAFF.

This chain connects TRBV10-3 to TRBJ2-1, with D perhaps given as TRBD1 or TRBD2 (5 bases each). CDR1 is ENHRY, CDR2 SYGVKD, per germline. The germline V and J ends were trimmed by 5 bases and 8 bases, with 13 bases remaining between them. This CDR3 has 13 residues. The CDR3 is CAISSTMGDEQFF. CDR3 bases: TGTGCCATCAGTTCCACGATGGGGGATGAGCAGTTCTTC.

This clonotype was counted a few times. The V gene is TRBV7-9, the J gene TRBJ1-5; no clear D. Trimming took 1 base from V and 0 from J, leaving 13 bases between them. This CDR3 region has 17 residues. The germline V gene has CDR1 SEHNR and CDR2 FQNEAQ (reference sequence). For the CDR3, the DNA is TGTGCCAGCAGCTTAGTAGGTTCGGCTTATAGCAATCAGCCCCAGCATTTT. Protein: CASSLVGSAYSNQPQHF.

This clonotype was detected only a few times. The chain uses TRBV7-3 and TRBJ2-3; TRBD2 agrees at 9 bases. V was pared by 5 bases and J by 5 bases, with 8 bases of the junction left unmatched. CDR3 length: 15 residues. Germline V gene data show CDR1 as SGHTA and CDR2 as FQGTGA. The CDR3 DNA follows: TGTGCCAGCAGCCCTAGCGGGATAGGAGTAGATACGCAGTATTTT. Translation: CASSPSGIGVDTQYF.

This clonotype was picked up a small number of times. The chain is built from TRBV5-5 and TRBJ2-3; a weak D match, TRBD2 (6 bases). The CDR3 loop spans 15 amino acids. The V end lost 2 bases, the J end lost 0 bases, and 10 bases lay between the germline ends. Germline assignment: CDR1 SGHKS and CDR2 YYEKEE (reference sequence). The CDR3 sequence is CASSFVGTSTDTQYF. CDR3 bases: TGTGCCAGCAGCTTCGTAGGGACTAGCACAGATACGCAGTATTTT.

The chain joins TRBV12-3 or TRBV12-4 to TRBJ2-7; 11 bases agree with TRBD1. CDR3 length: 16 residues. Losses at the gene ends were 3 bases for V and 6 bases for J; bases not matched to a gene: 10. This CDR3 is CASSFSGTGGSSEQYF. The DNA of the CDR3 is TGTGCCAGCAGTTTCTCGGGGACAGGGGGGTCTTCCGAGCAGTACTTC.

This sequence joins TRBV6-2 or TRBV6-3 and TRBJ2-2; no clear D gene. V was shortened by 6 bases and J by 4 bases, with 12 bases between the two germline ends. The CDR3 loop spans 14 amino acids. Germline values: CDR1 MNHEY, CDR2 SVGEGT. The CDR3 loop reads CASSRNYITGELFF. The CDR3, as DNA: TGTGCCAGCAGCCGGAATTATATCACCGGGGAGCTGTTTTTT.

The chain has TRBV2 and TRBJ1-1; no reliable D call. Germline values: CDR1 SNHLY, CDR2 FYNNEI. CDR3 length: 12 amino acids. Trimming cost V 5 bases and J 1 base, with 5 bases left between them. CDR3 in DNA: TGTGCCAGCAGTAGGGAGAACACTGAAGCTTTCTTT. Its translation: CASSRENTEAFF. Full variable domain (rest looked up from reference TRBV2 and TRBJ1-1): EPEVTQTPSHQVTQMGQEVILRCVPISNHLYFYWYRQILGQKVEFLVSFYNNEISEKSEIFDDQFSVERPDGSNFTLKIRSTKLEDSAMYFCASSRENTEAFFGQGTRLTVV.

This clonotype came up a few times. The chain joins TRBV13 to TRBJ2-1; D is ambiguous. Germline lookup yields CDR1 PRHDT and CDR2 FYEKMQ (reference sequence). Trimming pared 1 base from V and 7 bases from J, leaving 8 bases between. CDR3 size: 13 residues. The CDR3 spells CASSLEGRNEQFF. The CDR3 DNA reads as TGTGCCAGCAGCTTAGAAGGGCGGAATGAGCAGTTCTTC.

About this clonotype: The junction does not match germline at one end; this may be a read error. CDR3 sequence: CDSSQDGRRGSGANVLTF. The DNA of the CDR3 is TGCGACAGCAGCCAAGACGGCAGGCGAGGCTCTGGGGCCAACGTCCTGACTTTC. This chain uses TRBV4-1 with TRBJ2-6; D is unresolved. Germline assignment: CDR1 MGHRA and CDR2 YSYEKL. This CDR3 spans 18 amino acids.

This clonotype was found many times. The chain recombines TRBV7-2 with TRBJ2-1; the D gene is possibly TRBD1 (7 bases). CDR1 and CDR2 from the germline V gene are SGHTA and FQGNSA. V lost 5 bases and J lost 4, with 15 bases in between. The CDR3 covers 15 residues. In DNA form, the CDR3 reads TGTGCCAGCAGCCGGGGGCAGGGGGTGTACAATGAGCAGTTCTTC. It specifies CASSRGQGVYNEQFF.

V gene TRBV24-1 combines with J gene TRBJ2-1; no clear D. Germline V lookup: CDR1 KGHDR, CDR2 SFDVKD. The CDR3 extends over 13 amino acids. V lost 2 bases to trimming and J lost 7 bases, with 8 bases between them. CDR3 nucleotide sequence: TGTGCCACCAGTGATTCCCAGGCTAATGAGCAGTTCTTC. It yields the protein CATSDSQANEQFF.

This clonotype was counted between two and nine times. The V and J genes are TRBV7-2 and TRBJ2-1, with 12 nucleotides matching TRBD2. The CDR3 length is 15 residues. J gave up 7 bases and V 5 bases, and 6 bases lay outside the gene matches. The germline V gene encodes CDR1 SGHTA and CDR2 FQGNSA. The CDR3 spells CASSPRLAGVNEQFF. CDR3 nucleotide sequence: TGTGCCAGCAGCCCGCGACTAGCGGGAGTGAATGAGCAGTTCTTC.

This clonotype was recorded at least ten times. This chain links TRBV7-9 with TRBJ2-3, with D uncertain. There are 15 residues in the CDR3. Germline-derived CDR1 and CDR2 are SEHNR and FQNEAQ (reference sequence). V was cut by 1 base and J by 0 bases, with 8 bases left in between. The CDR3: CASSLDRASTDTQYF. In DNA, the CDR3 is TGTGCCAGCAGCTTAGATCGTGCTAGCACAGATACGCAGTATTTT.

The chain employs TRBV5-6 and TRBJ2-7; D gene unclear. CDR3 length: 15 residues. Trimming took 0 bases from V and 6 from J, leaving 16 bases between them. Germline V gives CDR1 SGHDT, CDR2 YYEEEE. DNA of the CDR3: TGTGCCAGCAGCTTGGGAAGTCCCGACCTCTCCGAGCAGTACTTC. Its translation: CASSLGSPDLSEQYF. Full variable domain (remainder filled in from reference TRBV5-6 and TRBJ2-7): DAGVTQSPTHLIKTRGQQVTLRCSPKSGHDTVSWYQQALGQGPQFIFQYYEEEERQRGNFPDRFSGHQFPNYSSELNVNALLLGDSALYLCASSLGSPDLSEQYFGPGTRLTVT.

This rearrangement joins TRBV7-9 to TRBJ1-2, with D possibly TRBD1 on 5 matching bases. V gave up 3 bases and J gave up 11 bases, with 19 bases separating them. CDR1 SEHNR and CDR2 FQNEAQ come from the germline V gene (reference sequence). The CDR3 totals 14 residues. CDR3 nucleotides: TGTGCCAGCAGCTTCCAAGGGACGCATTCAACGTACACCTTC. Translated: CASSFQGTHSTYTF.

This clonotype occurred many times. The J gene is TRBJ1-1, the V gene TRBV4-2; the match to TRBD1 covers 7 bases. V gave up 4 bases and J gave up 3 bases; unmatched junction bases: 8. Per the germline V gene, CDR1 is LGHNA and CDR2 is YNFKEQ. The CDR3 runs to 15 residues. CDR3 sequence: CASSPVRQGDTEAFF. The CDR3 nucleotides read TGTGCCAGCAGCCCTGTTCGACAGGGCGACACTGAAGCTTTCTTT.

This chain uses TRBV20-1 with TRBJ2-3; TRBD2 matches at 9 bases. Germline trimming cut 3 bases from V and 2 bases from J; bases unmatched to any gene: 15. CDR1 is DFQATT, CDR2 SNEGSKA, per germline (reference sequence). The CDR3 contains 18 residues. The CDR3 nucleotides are TGCAGTGCTAGCCCGGGACTAGCAACCCTGAGCTACACAGATACGCAGTATTTT. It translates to CSASPGLATLSYTDTQYF.